Listed below are T cell receptor beta chains from one sample, sequenced in a study of cytomegalovirus exposure and HLA in healthy donors. Profiling relied on immunoSEQ multiplex PCR, and the TCRdb table lists in-frame clones only, not all of them. The table records around 200,000 clones, approximately 80% of them present only once. The source material was PBMCs. All receptors come from a girl aged 2 to 9 in good health and CMV-seropositive. CDR3s include the opening cysteine and the closing phenylalanine or tryptophan. Fields, in order: J gene, D gene, CDR3 length, V gene, clone size, CDR3 protein, CDR3 DNA. A D gene is named only where the DNA matches it firmly. Not all rows give a size; the values are once, few, many and, for expanded clones, a class.

TRBJ2-1 . 13 TRBV19 . CASSSPYQREQFF TGTGCCAGTAGTTCCCCCTACCAGCGAGAGCAGTTCTTC
TRBJ2-3 TRBD2 14 TRBV11-1 once CASSPNPRGNTQYF TGTGCCAGCAGCCCGAACCCGCGGGGGAATACGCAGTATTTT
TRBJ2-1 . 14 TRBV29-1 . CSVDPGISYNEQFF TGCAGCGTTGATCCTGGCATATCCTACAATGAGCAGTTCTTC
TRBJ2-7 . 15 TRBV19 once CASSSPAEGYYEQYF TGTGCCAGTAGTTCCCCGGCCGAGGGCTACTACGAGCAGTACTTC
TRBJ2-2 . 15 TRBV4-1 . CASSQDPGFSGELFF TGCGCCAGCAGCCAAGACCCAGGGTTCTCCGGGGAGCTGTTTTTT
TRBJ1-5 TRBD1 14 TRBV12-5 . CASGLLTGLQPQHF TGTGCTAGTGGTTTGTTGACAGGGTTACAGCCCCAGCATTTT
TRBJ2-7 TRBD1 14 TRBV30 . CAWKDRDQTYEQYF TGTGCCTGGAAGGACAGGGACCAAACCTACGAGCAGTACTTC
TRBJ1-4 TRBD1 15 TRBV5-4 few CASSATGGGNEKLFF TGTGCCAGCAGCGCGACAGGGGGAGGGAATGAAAAACTGTTTTTT
TRBJ2-1 . 14 TRBV11-2 . CASTLLEVHNEQFF TGTGCCAGCACCCTTTTGGAGGTACACAATGAGCAGTTCTTC
TRBJ2-1 . 16 TRBV13 . CASSLGLVVRGNEQFF TGTGCCAGCAGCTTAGGCCTGGTAGTCAGGGGCAATGAGCAGTTCTTC
TRBJ2-1 . 13 TRBV7-9 . CASLLTQYNEQFF TGTGCCAGTCTACTCACACAGTACAATGAGCAGTTCTTC
TRBJ2-3 . 14 TRBV29-1 . CSVEKPIQGNTQYF TGCAGCGTTGAAAAACCCATTCAGGGGAATACGCAGTATTTT
TRBJ2-3 . 14 TRBV2 . CASSGTGSTDTQYF TGTGCCAGCAGTGGAACAGGGAGCACAGATACGCAGTATTTT
TRBJ2-2 TRBD2 16 TRBV9 . CASSRTSGRASGELFF TGTGCCAGCAGCCGGACTAGCGGGAGGGCCTCCGGGGAGCTGTTTTTT
TRBJ1-1 . 13 TRBV4-1 . CASSQGNRVEAFF TGCGCCAGCAGCCAAGGAAACAGGGTAGAAGCTTTCTTT
TRBJ1-1 . 13 TRBV30 . CAWSTRSNTEAFF TGTGCCTGGTCGACTAGGTCGAACACTGAAGCTTTCTTT
TRBJ2-7 . 14 TRBV5-1 . CASSLGSGTYEQYF TGCGCCAGCAGCTTGGGATCGGGAACATACGAGCAGTACTTC
TRBJ2-2 . 15 TRBV19 . CASSIDRRATGELFF TGTGCCAGTAGTATAGATCGGCGGGCCACCGGGGAGCTGTTTTTT
TRBJ1-1 TRBD1 16 TRBV7-9 . CASSLFLTGGLIEAFF TGTGCCAGCAGCTTATTTTTGACAGGGGGCTTAATCGAAGCTTTCTTT
TRBJ2-7 . 14 TRBV5-1 . CASRVEDRNYEQYF TGCGCCAGCAGGGTAGAGGACAGAAACTACGAGCAGTACTTC
TRBJ1-2 TRBD1 15 TRBV6-6 . CASSQGEGVSYGYTF TGTGCCAGCAGTCAGGGGGAAGGTGTGAGCTATGGCTACACCTTC
TRBJ2-7 TRBD2 16 TRBV4-1 . CASSQETSGGAYEQYF TGCGCCAGCAGCCAAGAGACTAGCGGGGGGGCCTACGAGCAGTACTTC
TRBJ2-1 . 14 TRBV9 . CASSVGAGYNEQFF TGTGCCAGCAGCGTTGGGGCTGGCTACAATGAGCAGTTCTTC
TRBJ2-1 . 16 TRBV2 once CASSVVPGKAPVEQFF TGTGCCAGCAGTGTTGTTCCAGGGAAGGCCCCCGTTGAGCAGTTCTTC
TRBJ2-7 . 17 TRBV5-8 . CASSFGIAIRGKYEQYF TGTGCCAGCAGCTTCGGGATTGCAATAAGGGGGAAGTACGAGCAGTACTTC
TRBJ2-7 . 13 TRBV7-6 once CASSFGRGYEQYF TGTGCCAGCAGCTTCGGCAGGGGATACGAGCAGTACTTC
TRBJ2-1 . 17 TRBV18 . CASSPRDSPSSYNEQFF TGTGCCAGCTCACCAAGGGACTCTCCGAGCTCCTACAATGAGCAGTTCTTC
TRBJ2-3 . 15 TRBV9 . CASSHSEVDPDTQYF TGTGCCAGCAGCCATTCTGAGGTAGACCCAGATACGCAGTATTTT
TRBJ1-1 TRBD1 13 TRBV28 . CASTLGHRGKGFF TGTGCCAGCACCCTGGGACACAGGGGGAAGGGTTTCTTT
TRBJ2-7 TRBD2 15 TRBV5-1 . CASSAGTSVSYEQYF TGCGCCAGCAGCGCCGGGACTAGCGTCTCCTACGAGCAGTACTTC
TRBJ1-1 . 14 TRBV28 . CASSYRVGYTEAFF TGTGCCAGCAGTTACAGGGTTGGGTACACTGAAGCTTTCTTT
TRBJ1-1 TRBD1 13 TRBV30 few CAWRNRGNTEAFF TGTGCCTGGAGAAACAGGGGTAACACTGAAGCTTTCTTT
TRBJ2-3 . 13 TRBV6-1 . CASSKFHRDTQYF TGTGCCAGCAGTAAGTTCCACAGAGATACGCAGTATTTT
TRBJ1-5 . 15 TRBV28 . CASSTGHLSNQPQHF TGTGCCAGCAGCACTGGGCACCTTAGCAATCAGCCCCAGCATTTT
TRBJ2-1 TRBD1 14 TRBV28 . CASSPGTAYNEQFF TGTGCCAGCAGCCCCGGGACAGCCTACAATGAGCAGTTCTTC
TRBJ2-3 . 12 TRBV29-1 . CSVMVATDTQYF TGCAGCGTTATGGTAGCGACAGATACGCAGTATTTT
TRBJ1-3 TRBD1 14 TRBV29-1 . CSVGQGFSGNTIYF TGCAGCGTAGGACAGGGGTTCTCTGGAAACACCATATATTTT